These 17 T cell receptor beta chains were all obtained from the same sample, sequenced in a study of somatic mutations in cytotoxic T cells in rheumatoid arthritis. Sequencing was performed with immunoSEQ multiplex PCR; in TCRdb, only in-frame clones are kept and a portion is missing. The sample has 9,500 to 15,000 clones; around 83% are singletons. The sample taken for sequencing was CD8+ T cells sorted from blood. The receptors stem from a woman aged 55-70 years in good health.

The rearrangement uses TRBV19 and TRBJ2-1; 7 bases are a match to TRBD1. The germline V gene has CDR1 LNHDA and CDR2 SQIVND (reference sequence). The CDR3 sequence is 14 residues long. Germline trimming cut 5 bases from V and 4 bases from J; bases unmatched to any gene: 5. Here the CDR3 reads CASSAGTVYNEQFF. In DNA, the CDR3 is TGTGCCAGTAGTGCTGGGACAGTTTACAATGAGCAGTTCTTC.

The CDR3 DNA follows: TGTGCCAGCAGTGAAGCAGCTAGCTTCTACAATGAGCAGTTCTTC. As protein: CASSEAASFYNEQFF. The V and J genes are TRBV6-1 and TRBJ2-1, with a tentative D call TRBD2 (5 bases). Germline V gene sequence: CDR1 MNHNS, CDR2 SASEGT. The CDR3 contains 15 residues. V was cut by 0 bases and J by 3 bases, with 9 bases left in between.

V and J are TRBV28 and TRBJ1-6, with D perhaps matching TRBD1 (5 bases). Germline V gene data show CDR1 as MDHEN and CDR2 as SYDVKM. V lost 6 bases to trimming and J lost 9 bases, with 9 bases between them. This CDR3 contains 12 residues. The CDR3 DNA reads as TGTGCCAGCAGCCTCGGGGGTTCACCCCTCCACTTT. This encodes CASSLGGSPLHF.

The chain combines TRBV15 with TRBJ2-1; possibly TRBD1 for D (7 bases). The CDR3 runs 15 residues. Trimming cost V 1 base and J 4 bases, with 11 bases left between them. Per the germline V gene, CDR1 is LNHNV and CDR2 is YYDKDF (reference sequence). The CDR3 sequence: CATSRVQGGYNEQFF. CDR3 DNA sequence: TGTGCCACCAGCAGAGTTCAGGGGGGATACAATGAGCAGTTCTTC. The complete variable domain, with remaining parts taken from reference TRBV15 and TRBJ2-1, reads DAMVIQNPRYQVTQFGKPVTLSCSQTLNHNVMYWYQQKSSQAPKLLFHYYDKDFNNEADTPDNFQSRRPNTSFCFLDIRSPGLGDTAMYLCATSRVQGGYNEQFFGPGTRLTVL.

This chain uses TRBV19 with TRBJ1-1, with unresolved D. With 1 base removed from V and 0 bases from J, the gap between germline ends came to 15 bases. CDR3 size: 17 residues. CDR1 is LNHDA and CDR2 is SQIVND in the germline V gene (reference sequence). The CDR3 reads CASSIGAQQTMNTEAFF. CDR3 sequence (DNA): TGTGCCAGTAGTATAGGGGCCCAACAGACGATGAACACTGAAGCTTTCTTT. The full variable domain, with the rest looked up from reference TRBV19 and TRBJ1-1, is DGGITQSPKYLFRKEGQNVTLSCEQNLNHDAMYWYRQDPGQGLRLIYYSQIVNDFQKGDIAEGYSVSREKKESFPLTVTSAQKNPTAFYLCASSIGAQQTMNTEAFFGQGTRLTVV.

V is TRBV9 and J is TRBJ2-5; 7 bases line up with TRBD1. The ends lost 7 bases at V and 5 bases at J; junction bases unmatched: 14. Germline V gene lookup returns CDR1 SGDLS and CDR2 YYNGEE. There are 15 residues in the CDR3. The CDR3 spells CASDRAGRVVETQYF. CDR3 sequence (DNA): TGTGCCAGCGACAGGGCAGGTAGGGTTGTCGAGACCCAGTACTTC.

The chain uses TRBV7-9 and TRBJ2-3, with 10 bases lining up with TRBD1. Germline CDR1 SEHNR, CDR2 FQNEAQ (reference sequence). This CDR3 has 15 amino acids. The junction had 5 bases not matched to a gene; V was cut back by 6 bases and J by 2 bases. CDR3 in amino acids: CASSRTGGDTDTQYF. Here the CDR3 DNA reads TGTGCCAGCAGTCGGACAGGGGGAGACACAGATACGCAGTATTTT.

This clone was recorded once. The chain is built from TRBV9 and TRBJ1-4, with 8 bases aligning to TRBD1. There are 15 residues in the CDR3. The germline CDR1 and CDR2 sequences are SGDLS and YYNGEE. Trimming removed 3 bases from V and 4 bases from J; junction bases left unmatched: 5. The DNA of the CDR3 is TGTGCCAGCAGCGCCCAGGGGGCGGTTAATGAAAAACTGTTTTTT. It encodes CASSAQGAVNEKLFF.

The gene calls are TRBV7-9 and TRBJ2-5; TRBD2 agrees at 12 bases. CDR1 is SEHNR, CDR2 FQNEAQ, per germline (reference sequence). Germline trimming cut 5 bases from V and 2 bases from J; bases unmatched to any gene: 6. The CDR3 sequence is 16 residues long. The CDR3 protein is CASSRTSGGTQETQYF. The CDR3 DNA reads TGTGCCAGCAGCCGTACTAGCGGGGGGACTCAAGAGACCCAGTACTTC. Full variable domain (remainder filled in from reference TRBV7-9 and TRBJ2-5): DTGVSQNPRHKITKRGQNVTFRCDPISEHNRLYWYRQTLGQGPEFLTYFQNEAQLEKSRLLSDRFSAERPKGSFSTLEIQRTEQGDSAMYLCASSRTSGGTQETQYFGPGTRLLVL.

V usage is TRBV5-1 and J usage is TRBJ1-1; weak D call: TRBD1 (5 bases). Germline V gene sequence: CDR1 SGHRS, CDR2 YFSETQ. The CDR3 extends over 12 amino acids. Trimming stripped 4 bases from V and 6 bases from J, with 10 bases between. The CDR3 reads CASSGGGPEAFF. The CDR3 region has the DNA TGCGCCAGCAGCGGGGGAGGCCCTGAAGCTTTCTTT.

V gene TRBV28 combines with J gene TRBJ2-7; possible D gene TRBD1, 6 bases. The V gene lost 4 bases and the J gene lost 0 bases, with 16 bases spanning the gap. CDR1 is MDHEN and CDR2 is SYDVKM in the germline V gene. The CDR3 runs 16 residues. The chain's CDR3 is CASSYGVGGPSYEQYF. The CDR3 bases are TGTGCCAGCAGTTATGGGGTAGGGGGACCCTCCTACGAGCAGTACTTC.

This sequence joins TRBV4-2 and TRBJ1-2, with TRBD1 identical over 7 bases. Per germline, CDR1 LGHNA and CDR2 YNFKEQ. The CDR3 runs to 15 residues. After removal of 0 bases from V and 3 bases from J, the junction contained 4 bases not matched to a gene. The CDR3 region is CASSQDKGAYYGYTF. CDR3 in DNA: TGTGCCAGCAGCCAAGACAAGGGGGCATACTATGGCTACACCTTC.

In DNA form, the CDR3 reads TGTGCCAGCTACGGGGGGCGCGGCACTGAAGCTTTCTTT. Amino acid sequence: CASYGGRGTEAFF. The V gene is TRBV27, the J gene TRBJ1-1; TRBD1 is a possible D gene (6 bases). Germline lookup yields CDR1 MNHEY and CDR2 SMNVEV (reference sequence). The CDR3 length is 13 residues. The germline V and J ends were trimmed by 8 bases and 4 bases, with 14 bases remaining between them.

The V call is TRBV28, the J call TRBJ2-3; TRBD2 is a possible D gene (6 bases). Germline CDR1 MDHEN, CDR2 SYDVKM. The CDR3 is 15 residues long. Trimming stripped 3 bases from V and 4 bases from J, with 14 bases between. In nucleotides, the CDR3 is TGTGCCAGCAGTTTGGGGGGACTCACTTCAGATACGCAGTATTTT. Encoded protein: CASSLGGLTSDTQYF. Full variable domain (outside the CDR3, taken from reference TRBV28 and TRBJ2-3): DVKVTQSSRYLVKRTGEKVFLECVQDMDHENMFWYRQDPGLGLRLIYFSYDVKMKEKGDIPEGYSVSREKKERFSLILESASTNQTSMYLCASSLGGLTSDTQYFGPGTRLTVL.

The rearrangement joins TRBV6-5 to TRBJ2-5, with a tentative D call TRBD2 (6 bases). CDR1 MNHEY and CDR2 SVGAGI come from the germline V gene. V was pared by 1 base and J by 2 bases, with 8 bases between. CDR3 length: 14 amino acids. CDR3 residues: CASSYWGGQETQYF. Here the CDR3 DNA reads TGTGCCAGCAGTTACTGGGGAGGACAAGAGACCCAGTACTTC.

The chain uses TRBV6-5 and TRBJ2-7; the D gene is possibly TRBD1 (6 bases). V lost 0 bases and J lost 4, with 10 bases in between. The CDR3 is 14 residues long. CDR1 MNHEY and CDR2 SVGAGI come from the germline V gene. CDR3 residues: CASSYSLTGYEQYF. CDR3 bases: TGTGCCAGCAGTTACTCGTTGACAGGTTACGAGCAGTACTTC.

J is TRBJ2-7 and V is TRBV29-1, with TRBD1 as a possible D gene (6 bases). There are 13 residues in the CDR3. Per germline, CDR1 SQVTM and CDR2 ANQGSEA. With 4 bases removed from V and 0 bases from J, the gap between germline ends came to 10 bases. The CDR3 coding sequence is TGCAGCGTTGGGGACACTCTCTCCTACGAGCAGTACTTC. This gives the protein CSVGDTLSYEQYF.